The clone carrying this TCR beta chain was seen a single time. Its antigen is currently unknown. This specimen belongs to a study of human T cells and chemical hapten exposure. Study information: Patients, largely female, had alopecia areata, totalis or universalis. Whole-study results and caveats: High-frequency TCRs, those above 1 in 1000, stayed the same after DPC sensitization.

Germline-derived CDR1 and CDR2 are MNHEY and SMNVEV (reference sequence). CDR3 length: 16 amino acids. The V and J ends lost 3 bases and 5 bases, in that order; junction bases with no gene match: 5. Time point here: pre-sensitization, week 0. Documented treatment: therapeutic diphenylcyclopropenone sensitization with weekly scalp DPC. In the library, unique molecular identifiers were attached to individual cDNA molecules. TCRdb reanalysed the RACE reads using MiXCR and keeps one entry per CDR3 protein. The top ten clones hold 2.5% to 3.5% of a sample with under 200,000 distinct CDR3 sequences, approximately 31% of them seen once.

This sequence was found in a woman aged 25-40 years with alopecia areata. Some clones in this sample may be carry-over from other donors' samples. The sample was whole blood, taken in connection with sensitization to the hapten diphenylcyclopropenone (DPC). The chain couples TRBV27 to TRBJ2-5; 14 bases map to TRBD2. CDR3 sequence reads: CASSFGTSGSRETQYF. The CDR3, as DNA: TGTGCCAGCAGTTTTGGGACTAGCGGGAGTCGGGAGACCCAGTACTTC.